The subject of this entry is one T cell receptor (beta chain). This receptor's antigen is unknown. Qualities for individual bases were not recorded, and no much larger clone is one base off. This sample was taken from a study of T cell repertoires in ileal Crohn's disease (dated by TCRdb to between 2017 and 2020). About the study as a whole: At the time of surgery, around a third of patients were active smokers, and the median duration of disease was approximately eight years. About half of the patients received postoperative therapy: ten to eleven received thiopurines and 18 received anti-TNF agents. A Rutgeerts score above i0 was used to define endoscopic postoperative recurrence. A prospective multicentre cohort supplied the approximately 56 Crohn's disease patients whose TCR repertoires were analysed. A total of 170 or so mucosal samples from 57 patients were sequenced, collected from several sites on the surgical specimen and at postoperative endoscopy. The study ran alongside a multicentre cohort designed to identify predictors of early endoscopic recurrence after ileocolonic resection. Surgery was performed for a complication in all patients, with stricturing disease in about 61% and penetrating disease in approximately 39%.

Five hundred nanograms of biopsy DNA per sample were submitted for commercial TCRB immunosequencing. Adaptive Biotechnology amplified the CDR3 regions from genomic DNA with a two-step multiplex PCR designed to control amplification bias. Primers covering every V and J gene segment were used in the first PCR, while barcodes and Illumina adapters were added in the second PCR. An Illumina instrument was used to sequence the CDR3 libraries. In the authors' own workflow: Analysis combined the vendor-provided pipelines with custom analysis of raw data in R/Bioconductor under R version 3.3.0. Clonality, which ranges from 0 to 1, was calculated as the inverse of the normalised Shannon entropy across all productive clones. The repertoire share taken up by the top 100 clones defined high-frequency clones, and only clones that passed a 95% confidence test were kept. The Simpson index measured repertoire diversity, and the Morisita-Horn index measured overlap between samples. TCRdb took over this immuneACCESS table, retaining in-frame rearrangements with V and J assigned. Such tables are incomplete; in checked studies, under half of the missing clones stem from an unresolved V gene, and the remainder is unexplained. The V and J calls and the clone size are those of that table, but D and trimming were determined from the DNA. Within this sample are approximately 18,000 clones, with roughly 60% of them counted one time only. Roughly 6.3% of the sample goes to the ten largest clones.

Overall study results and their limits: Patients who were active smokers at surgery had a significantly higher proportion of clonal expansions than non-smokers (roughly 24% vs 19%, p=0.02). Sorted CD8 T cells carried more high-frequency clones than CD4 T cells, suggesting mucosal expansions were mainly CD8. Only a subgroup of patients, of unstated size, had mucosal CD4 and CD8 T cells sorted and sequenced. Endoscopic recurrence was found to be associated with higher high-frequency clone percentages at surgery, and recurrence was observed in all patients with clonality above 26.8% (18/57).

To be eligible, patients had to be adults with ileal or ileocolonic Crohn's disease and an indication for ileocolonic resection. Whole ileal mucosal biopsies were stored frozen at -80°C before DNA extraction. A TRizol-based method was used to extract genomic DNA from the frozen whole biopsies, and the DNA was quantified with a NanoDrop 2000 spectrophotometer. The sequence derives from an adult with Crohn's disease. Sequenced sample: ileal tissue.

The encoded CDR3 is CASKRTRGSNEQFF. DNA sequence: TGTGCCAGCAAAAGGACTAGGGGGTCCAATGAGCAGTTCTTC. Rearrangement joined TRBV2 to TRBJ2-1, and perhaps TRBD2 as D gene, on 7 matching bases. Based on the germline V gene, the CDR1 and CDR2 sequences are SNHLY and FYNNEI. From the cysteine up to the phenylalanine, the CDR3 has a length of 14 residues. The entry retains the CDR3 DNA only, 42 bases that are in frame from base 1. The junction shows trimming of 7 bases on V and 6 bases on J, plus 16 bases between the germline ends.